A selection of T cell receptor beta chains follows, all from one sample in a study of OX40 agonist ivuxolimab in advanced cancers. This table comes from immunoSEQ multiplex PCR, and its TCRdb copy is limited to in-frame clones, with some not included. The sample records 30,000 to 50,000 clones, approximately 90% being singletons. Here the sequenced sample was CD4+ or CD8+ T cells sorted from blood, taken in a trial of the OX40 agonist ivuxolimab. Every receptor here comes from an adult with an advanced solid tumor such as melanoma, head and neck, liver or kidney cancer. Both conserved end residues are part of each CDR3. A D gene is named only where the DNA matches it firmly. Some rows have no size entry. The others give once, few or many, or a class for an expanded clone.

D,J,size,V,DNA,CDR3
NA,TRBJ2-2,NA,TRBV19,TGTGCCAGTAGTAGTCCTCCGGAAACCGGGGAGCTGTTTTTT,CASSSPPETGELFF
TRBD1,TRBJ1-5,NA,TRBV5-1,TGCGCCAGCAGCTTGGGGACAGGAGGGAGCAATCAGCCCCAGCATTTT,CASSLGTGGSNQPQHF
NA,TRBJ1-1,NA,TRBV5-1,TGCGCCAGCAGCCGGACGTGGGACACTGAAGCTTTCTTT,CASSRTWDTEAFF
NA,TRBJ2-1,NA,TRBV18,TGTGCCAGCACCGCACAGGGAGACAATGAGCAGTTCTTC,CASTAQGDNEQFF
NA,TRBJ2-1,NA,TRBV10-2,TGCGCCAGCAGTGACTGGGGGTCAGTCCGCGAGCAGTTCTTC,CASSDWGSVREQFF
NA,TRBJ2-2,NA,TRBV19,TGTGCCACTCTAGTGGGGGAAAAACACCGGGGAGCTGTTTTT,CATLVGEKHRGAVF
NA,TRBJ2-1,NA,TRBV6-6,TGTGCCAGCAGTTACTCCGTCAATGAGCAGTTCTTC,CASSYSVNEQFF
NA,TRBJ1-2,NA,TRBV4-1,TGCGCCAGCAGCCTAAGAGGTGACAGTTGGGGCGGCTACACCTTC,CASSLRGDSWGGYTF
NA,TRBJ2-1,few,TRBV5-4,TGTGCCAGCAGCATCGACAGCTACAATGAGCAGTTCTTC,CASSIDSYNEQFF
TRBD1,TRBJ1-2,NA,TRBV28,TGTGCCAGCAGCAAATTGGACAGGGAGGGCTACACCTTC,CASSKLDREGYTF
NA,TRBJ1-6,NA,TRBV16,TGTGCCAGCAGCCAGTCCAGGTTCGGAAATAATTCACCCCTCCACTTT,CASSQSRFGNNSPLHF
NA,TRBJ2-3,NA,TRBV2,TGTGCCAGCAGTGAGGGTTCACCACCGCAGTATTTT,CASSEGSPPQYF
TRBD1,TRBJ1-5,NA,TRBV19,TGTGCCAGTAGTCGGGGACAGGGAGGACGCAATCAGCCCCAGCATTTT,CASSRGQGGRNQPQHF
NA,TRBJ2-1,NA,TRBV5-1,TGCGCCAGCAGCCCCTCGAGTGGCTCATATATCAATGAGCAGTTCTTC,CASSPSSGSYINEQFF
TRBD1,TRBJ2-7,NA,TRBV7-2,TGTGCCAGCGGGCCCAGGGGGTACGAGCAGTACTTC,CASGPRGYEQYF
NA,TRBJ1-1,NA,TRBV7-9,TGTGCCAGCAGCTTTGGAGGTTCAAAGGTAGCTGAAGCTTTCTTT,CASSFGGSKVAEAFF
TRBD2,TRBJ2-3,NA,TRBV11-2,TGTGCCAGCAGCTCCCAGGCAGTGGGGGGGGCAGATACGCAGTATTTT,CASSSQAVGGADTQYF
TRBD1,TRBJ2-1,NA,TRBV19,TGTGCCAGTAGTACGGACCGGGACAGCGTTAACAATGAGCAGTTCTTC,CASSTDRDSVNNEQFF
NA,TRBJ2-2,NA,TRBV6-1,TGTGCCAGCAGAGGCGGGACCGCGAACACCGGGGAGCTGTTTTTT,CASRGGTANTGELFF
NA,TRBJ2-3,NA,TRBV10-2,TGCGCCAGCACCCCTCGGCGGACAGCTCGCACAGATACGCAGTATTTT,CASTPRRTARTDTQYF